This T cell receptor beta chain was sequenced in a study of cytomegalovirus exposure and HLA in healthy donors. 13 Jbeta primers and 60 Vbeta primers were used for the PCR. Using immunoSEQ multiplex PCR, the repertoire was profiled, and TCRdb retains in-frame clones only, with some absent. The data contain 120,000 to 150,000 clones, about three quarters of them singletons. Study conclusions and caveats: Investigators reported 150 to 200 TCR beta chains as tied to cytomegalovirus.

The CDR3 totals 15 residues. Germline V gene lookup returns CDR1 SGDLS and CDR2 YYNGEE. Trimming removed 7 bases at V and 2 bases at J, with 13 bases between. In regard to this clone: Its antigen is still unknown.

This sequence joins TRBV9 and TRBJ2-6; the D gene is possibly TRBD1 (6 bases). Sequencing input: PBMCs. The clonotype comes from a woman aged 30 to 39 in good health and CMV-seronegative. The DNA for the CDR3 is TGTGCCAGCGGTCCAAGGGGGACTGGGGCCAACGTCCTGACTTTC. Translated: CASGPRGTGANVLTF.